Listed here is a single TCR beta chain. The data were taken from a study of blood T cell repertoires in COVID-19. TCRdb's table, derived via immunoSEQ multiplex PCR, lists solely in-frame clones and lacks some. This table holds 120,000 or so clones, about 80% found once. The CDR3 has 12 residues. CDR1 and CDR2 (germline): MNHNY, SVGAGI (reference sequence). Deletions cut 5 bases from V and 4 bases from J, with 8 bases between. The sequencing input was peripheral blood. The chain uses TRBV6-6 and TRBJ1-1; no clear D gene. The TCR comes from a human donor in a cohort sampled during active COVID-19. CDR3 coding DNA: TGTGCCAGCAGTCTGTCGGGCACTGAAGCTTTCTTT. It encodes CASSLSGTEAFF.